This TCR beta chain was identified during a study of blood T cell repertoires in COVID-19. This clone was seen a single time. Trimming removed 0 bases from V and 5 bases from J; junction bases left unmatched: 7. This CDR3 contains 16 residues. Germline values: CDR1 KGHSH, CDR2 LQKENI. Some clones are missing from TCRdb's copy, which holds only in-frame ones; the method was immunoSEQ multiplex PCR. The sample records 40,000 to 55,000 clones, 70% to 90% being singletons. The gene calls are TRBV18 and TRBJ2-1; TRBD2 matches 7 bases. The specimen was peripheral blood. The origin of this receptor is a woman aged 80 or over with acute or convalescent COVID-19. CDR3 protein: CASSPPNSGLHNEQFF. The CDR3 nucleotides are TGTGCCAGCTCACCACCCAATAGCGGGCTCCACAATGAGCAGTTCTTC.